This T cell receptor (beta chain) was profiled in a study of T-cell reconstitution after alpha-beta-depleted transplantation in children. Study-wide findings and caveats: TCRbeta diversity was high at day 60 in some patients (a result of surviving recipient T cells and thymic progenitors). T-cell numbers and diversity, one year after transplant, stemmed largely from T cells that were newly produced. At around two months after transplant, the alpha-beta T cells were reportedly derived from several hundred expanded clones that came from non-depleted graft cells.

There are a few counts of this clonotype. The antigen is not known. V lost 4 bases, J lost 2 bases, and 11 bases stayed unmatched. The CDR3 extends over 17 amino acids. Per the germline V gene, CDR1 is KGHDR and CDR2 is SFDVKD. Unique molecular identifiers were used in preparing the TCRbeta library. Each CDR3 protein is one row after TCRdb ran MiXCR on the PCR reads. Among fewer than 1 million distinct CDR3 sequences listed, less than 20% were seen once. The rearrangement links TRBV24-1 to TRBJ2-5; 8 nucleotides agree with TRBD1. The sequence was obtained from a male patient aged 10 to 17 who had a stem cell transplant for acute lymphoblastic leukemia, so the T cells may come from the graft donor. Sequenced material: PBMCs, mostly from graft donor cells, taken 360 days after TCRalphabeta/CD19-depleted stem cell transplant. CDR3 in DNA: TGTGCCACCAGTGACCCGGACAGGGAAGGGGGACAAGAGACCCAGTACTTC. This sequence encodes CATSDPDREGGQETQYF.